This TCR beta chain was captured by sequencing in a study of blood T cell repertoires in COVID-19. About the study: The United States, Italy and Spain provided the acute and convalescent COVID-19 samples.

Study processing details: How many nucleated cells were present was estimated from reference gene primer amplification. Assay: immunoSEQ multiplex PCR; the TCRdb copy retains only in-frame clones and omits some. V and J calls and clone size are as listed in that table; D and trimming were resolved from the DNA. Counted here are roughly 200,000 clones, approximately 88% occurring once; the ten biggest clones make up 5.5% to 8%. Enrolment of Seattle patients took place during active infection, and they were followed longitudinally. Sequencing input: peripheral blood. The sequence was collected from a woman in her thirties or forties with COVID-19, enrolled during active disease.

CDR3 sequence reads: CASSLESRVRAGELFF. The CDR3 region has the DNA TGTGCCAGCAGCTTGGAATCTCGAGTCCGGGCCGGGGAGCTGTTTTTT. V is TRBV5-5 and J is TRBJ2-2, with D unresolved. The CDR3 consists of 16 residues. The V end was cut by 0 bases, the J end by 6 bases, with 15 bases between. Germline CDR1 and CDR2: SGHKS and YYEKEE (reference sequence).